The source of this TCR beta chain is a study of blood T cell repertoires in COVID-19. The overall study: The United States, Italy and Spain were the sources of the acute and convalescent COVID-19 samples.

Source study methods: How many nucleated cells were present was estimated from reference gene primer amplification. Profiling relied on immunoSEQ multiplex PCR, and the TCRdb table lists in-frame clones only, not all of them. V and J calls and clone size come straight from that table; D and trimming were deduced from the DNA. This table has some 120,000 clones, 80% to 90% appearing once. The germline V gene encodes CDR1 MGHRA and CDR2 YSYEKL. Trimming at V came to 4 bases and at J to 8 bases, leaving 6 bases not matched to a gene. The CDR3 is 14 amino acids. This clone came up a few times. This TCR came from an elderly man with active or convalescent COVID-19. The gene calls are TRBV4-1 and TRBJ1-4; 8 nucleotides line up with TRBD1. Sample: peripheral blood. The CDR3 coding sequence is TGCGCCAGCAGCCCCGGGACAGGTGAAGAAAAACTGTTTTTT. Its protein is CASSPGTGEEKLFF.